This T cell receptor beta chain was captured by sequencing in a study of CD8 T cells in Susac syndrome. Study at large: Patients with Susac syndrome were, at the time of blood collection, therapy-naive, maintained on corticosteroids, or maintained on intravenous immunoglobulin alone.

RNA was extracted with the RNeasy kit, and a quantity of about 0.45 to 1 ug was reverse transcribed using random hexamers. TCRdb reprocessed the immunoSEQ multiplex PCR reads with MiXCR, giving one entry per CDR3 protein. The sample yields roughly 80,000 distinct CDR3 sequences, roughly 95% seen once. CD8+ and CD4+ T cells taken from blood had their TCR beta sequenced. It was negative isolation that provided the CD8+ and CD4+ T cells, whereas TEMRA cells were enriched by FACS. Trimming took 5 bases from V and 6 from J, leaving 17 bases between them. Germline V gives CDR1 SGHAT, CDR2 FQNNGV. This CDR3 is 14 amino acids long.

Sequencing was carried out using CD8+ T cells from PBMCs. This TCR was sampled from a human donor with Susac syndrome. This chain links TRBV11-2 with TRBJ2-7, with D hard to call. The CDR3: CASSPRGRGPEQYF. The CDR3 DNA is TGTGCCAGCAGCCCTAGAGGAAGAGGCCCCGAGCAGTACTTC. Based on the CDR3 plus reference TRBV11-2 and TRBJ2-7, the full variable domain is EAGVAQSPRYKIIEKRQSVAFWCNPISGHATLYWYQQILGQGPKLLIQFQNNGVVDDSQLPKDRFSAERLKGVDSTLKIQPAKLEDSAVYLCASSPRGRGPEQYFGPGTRLTVT.